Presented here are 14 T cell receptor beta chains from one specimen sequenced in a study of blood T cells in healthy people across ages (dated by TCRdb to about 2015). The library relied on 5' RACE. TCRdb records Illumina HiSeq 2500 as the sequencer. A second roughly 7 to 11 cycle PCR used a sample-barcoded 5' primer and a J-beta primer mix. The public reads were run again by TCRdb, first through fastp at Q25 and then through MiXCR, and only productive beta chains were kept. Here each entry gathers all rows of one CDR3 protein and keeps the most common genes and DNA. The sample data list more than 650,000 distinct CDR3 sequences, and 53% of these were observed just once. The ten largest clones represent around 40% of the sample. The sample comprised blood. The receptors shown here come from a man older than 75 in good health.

This chain's CDR3 is CASSVGEVTNYGYTF. The CDR3 bases are TGTGCCAGCAGCGTAGGAGAGGTCACTAACTATGGCTACACCTTC. The chain carries TRBV9 and TRBJ1-2, with D uncertain. This CDR3 is built from 15 residues. The V gene lost 0 bases and the J gene lost 0 bases, with 9 bases spanning the gap. Germline CDR1 SGDLS, CDR2 YYNGEE.

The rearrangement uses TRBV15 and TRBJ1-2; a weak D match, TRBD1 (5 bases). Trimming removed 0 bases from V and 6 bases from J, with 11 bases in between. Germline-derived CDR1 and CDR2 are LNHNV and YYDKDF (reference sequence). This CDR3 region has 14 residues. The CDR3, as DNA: TGTGCCACCAGCAGAGATCGAACAGGCAATGGCTACACCTTC. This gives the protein CATSRDRTGNGYTF.

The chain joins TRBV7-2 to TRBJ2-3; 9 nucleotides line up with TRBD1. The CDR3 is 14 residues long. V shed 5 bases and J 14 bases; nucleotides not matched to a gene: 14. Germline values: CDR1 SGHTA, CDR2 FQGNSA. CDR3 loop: CASSNRDRERYAYF. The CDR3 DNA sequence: TGTGCCAGCAGCAACCGGGACAGGGAAAGATACGCGTATTTT.

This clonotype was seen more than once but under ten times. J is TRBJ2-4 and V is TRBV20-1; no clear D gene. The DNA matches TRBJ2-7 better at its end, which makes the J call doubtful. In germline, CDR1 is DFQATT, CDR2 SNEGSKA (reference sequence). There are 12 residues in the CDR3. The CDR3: CSARFRAYEQYF. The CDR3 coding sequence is TGCAGTGCTAGGTTCCGGGCCTACGAGCAGTACTTC.

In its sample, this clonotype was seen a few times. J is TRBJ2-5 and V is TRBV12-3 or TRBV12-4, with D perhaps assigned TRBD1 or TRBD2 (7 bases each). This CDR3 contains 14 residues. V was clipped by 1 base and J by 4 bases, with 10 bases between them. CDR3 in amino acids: CASSLGRGGETQYF. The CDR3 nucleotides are TGTGCCAGCAGTTTAGGCAGGGGGGGAGAGACCCAGTACTTC.

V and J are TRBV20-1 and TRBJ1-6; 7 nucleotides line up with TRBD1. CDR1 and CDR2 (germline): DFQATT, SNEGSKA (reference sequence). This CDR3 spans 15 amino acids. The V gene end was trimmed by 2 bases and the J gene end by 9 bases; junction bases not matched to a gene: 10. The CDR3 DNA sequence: TGCAGTGCTAGATACAGCCAGGGGGGCTTTTCACCCCTCCACTTT. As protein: CSARYSQGGFSPLHF.

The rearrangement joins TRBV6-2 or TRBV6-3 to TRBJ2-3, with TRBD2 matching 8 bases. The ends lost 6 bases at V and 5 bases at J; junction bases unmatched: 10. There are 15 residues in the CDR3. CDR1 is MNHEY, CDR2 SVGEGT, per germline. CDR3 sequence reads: CASRRSGGPGDTQYF. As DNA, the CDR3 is TGTGCCAGCAGGAGGTCGGGAGGGCCTGGAGATACGCAGTATTTT.

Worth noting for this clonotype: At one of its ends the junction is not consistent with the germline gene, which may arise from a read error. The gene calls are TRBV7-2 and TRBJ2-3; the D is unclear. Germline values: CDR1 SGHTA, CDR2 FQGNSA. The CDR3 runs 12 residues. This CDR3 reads CVSSSTGPPEYF. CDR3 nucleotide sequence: TGTGTCAGCAGCTCCACTGGGCCACCCGAGTATTTT.

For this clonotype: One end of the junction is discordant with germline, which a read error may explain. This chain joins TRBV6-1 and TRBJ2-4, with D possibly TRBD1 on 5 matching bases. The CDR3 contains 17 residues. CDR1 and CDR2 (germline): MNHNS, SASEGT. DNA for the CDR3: TGTGCCGGCAGTGAAGGGGCCTTGGGCAGGGTTGGCAATGAGCAGTACTTC. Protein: CAGSEGALGRVGNEQYF.

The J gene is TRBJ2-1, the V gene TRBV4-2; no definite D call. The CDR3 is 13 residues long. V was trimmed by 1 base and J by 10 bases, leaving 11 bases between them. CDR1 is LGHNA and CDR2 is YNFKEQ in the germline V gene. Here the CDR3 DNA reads TGTGCCAGCAGCCAAGTTCTCACCCGGGAGCAGTTCTTC. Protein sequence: CASSQVLTREQFF.

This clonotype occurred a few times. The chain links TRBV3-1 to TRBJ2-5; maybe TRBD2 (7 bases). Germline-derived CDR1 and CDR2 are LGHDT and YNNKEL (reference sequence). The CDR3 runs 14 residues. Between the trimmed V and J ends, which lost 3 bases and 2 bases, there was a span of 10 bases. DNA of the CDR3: TGTGCCAGCAGCCATAGGGGGGGTCAAGAGACCCAGTACTTC. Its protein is CASSHRGGQETQYF.

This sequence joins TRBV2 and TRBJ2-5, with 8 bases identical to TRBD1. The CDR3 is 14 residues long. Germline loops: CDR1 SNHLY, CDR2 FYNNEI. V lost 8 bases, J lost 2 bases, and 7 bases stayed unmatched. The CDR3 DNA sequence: TGTGCCAGCTCCAGGGGGCGCGAACAAGAGACCCAGTACTTC. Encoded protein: CASSRGREQETQYF.

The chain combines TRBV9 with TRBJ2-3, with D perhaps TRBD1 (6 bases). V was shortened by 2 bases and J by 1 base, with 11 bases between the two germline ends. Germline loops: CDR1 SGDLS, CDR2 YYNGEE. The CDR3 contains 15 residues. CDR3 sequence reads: CASSVTGSGTDTQYF. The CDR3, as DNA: TGTGCCAGCAGCGTCACAGGGTCTGGCACAGATACGCAGTATTTT.

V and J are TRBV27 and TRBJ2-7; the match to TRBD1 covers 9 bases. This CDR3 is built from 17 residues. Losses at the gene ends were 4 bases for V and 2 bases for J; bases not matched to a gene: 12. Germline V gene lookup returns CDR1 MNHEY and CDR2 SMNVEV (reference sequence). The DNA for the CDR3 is TGTGCCAGCAGTTACCTGGGACAGGGAAGGTTCCCCTACGAGCAGTACTTC. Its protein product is CASSYLGQGRFPYEQYF.